This T cell receptor beta chain was sequenced for a study of blood T cells in healthy people across ages. This clonotype showed up many times. With 5 bases removed from V and 2 bases from J, the gap between germline ends came to 16 bases. The CDR3 extends over 15 amino acids. The V gene's germline CDR1 is SGHTA and CDR2 FQGNSA. Combining a sample-barcoded 5' primer with a J-beta primer mix, a second PCR ran for about 7 to 11 cycles. TCRdb re-derived calls from the 5' RACE reads in MiXCR, one entry per CDR3 protein. The sample holds roughly 800,000 distinct CDR3 sequences, about 25% seen once. These data were also filed under a second study, of T cells of mothers and their children.

Sequencing was done on a sample of blood. The receptor comes from a boy between 10 and 17 years old in good health. The V and J genes are TRBV7-2 and TRBJ2-7; tentatively, D is TRBD2 (6 bases). CDR3: CASSPLEGSTYEQYF. The CDR3 coding sequence is TGTGCCAGCAGCCCCCTGGAGGGGAGCACCTACGAGCAGTACTTC.